Following are 14 T cell receptor beta chains from one sample sequenced in a study of Ad26.COV2.S vaccination and SARS-CoV-2 variants. Sequencing was performed with immunoSEQ multiplex PCR; in TCRdb, only in-frame clones are kept and a portion is missing. The sample includes around 450,000 clones, about nine tenths of them seen just once. Noted treatment: around 19 received Ad26.COV2.S at low or high dose, single or two shots; several received placebo; per-sample allocation not given. Specimens were obtained on day 63 following the first vaccine or placebo injection. The sample here was peripheral blood, taken in a trial of Ad26.COV2.S vaccine versus placebo. The receptor source for this set is a person between 18 and 59 years old who received the Ad26.COV2.S COVID-19 vaccine or a placebo.

The chain joins TRBV3-1 (or the pseudogene TRBV3-2) to TRBJ2-4, with TRBD2 as a possible D gene (6 bases). CDR3 size: 16 residues. Germline values: CDR1 LGHDT, CDR2 YNNKEL (reference sequence). V lost 0 bases, J lost 1 base, and 10 bases lay in between. The CDR3 nucleotides read TGTGCCAGCAGCCAAGAAATGGGGAGGGCCAAAAACATTCAGTACTTC. Translating gives CASSQEMGRAKNIQYF.

The J gene is TRBJ2-5, the V gene TRBV28; 8 positions match TRBD2. The CDR3 covers 15 residues. Trimming removed 6 bases from V and 4 bases from J; junction bases left unmatched: 10. Germline CDR1 is MDHEN and CDR2 is SYDVKM. CDR3 DNA: TGTGCCAGCAGCCTCAGCGGGAGTGGGAGAGAGACCCAGTACTTC. Translation: CASSLSGSGRETQYF.

The chain uses TRBV29-1 and TRBJ2-7; D perhaps matches TRBD1 (6 bases). This CDR3 is built from 14 residues. Germline CDR1 SQVTM, CDR2 ANQGSEA. The V end lost 0 bases, the J end lost 2 bases, and 11 bases lay between the germline ends. This CDR3 reads CSVEEFPGAYEQYF. CDR3 nucleotides: TGCAGCGTTGAAGAGTTCCCAGGGGCCTACGAGCAGTACTTC.

The chain couples TRBV2 to TRBJ2-1; TRBD1 aligns across 7 bases. This CDR3 contains 15 residues. With V trimmed by 4 bases and J by 6 bases, 9 bases remained unmatched. Germline CDR1 reads SNHLY; CDR2 reads FYNNEI. CDR3 DNA: TGTGCCAGCAGTGGGGGACAGACCCTAGGCAATGAGCAGTTCTTC. This translates into CASSGGQTLGNEQFF.

The chain carries TRBV4-2 and TRBJ1-5; D is ambiguous. The germline V gene encodes CDR1 LGHNA and CDR2 YNFKEQ. CDR3 length: 14 amino acids. Trimming left V 1 base short and J 6 bases short, with 10 bases between. CDR3 amino acids: CASSQADIPQPQHF. Here the CDR3 DNA reads TGTGCCAGCAGCCAAGCAGACATTCCTCAGCCCCAGCATTTT.

The chain joins TRBV19 to TRBJ2-3, with 8 bases fitting TRBD2. The CDR3 length is 14 residues. V shed 5 bases and J 3 bases; nucleotides not matched to a gene: 4. CDR1 LNHDA and CDR2 SQIVND come from the germline V gene (reference sequence). The CDR3 coding sequence is TGTGCCAGTAGTCGGGTAGCGGGGACAGATACGCAGTATTTT. It encodes CASSRVAGTDTQYF.

The chain joins TRBV7-2 to TRBJ2-2; 14 nucleotides line up with TRBD2. The CDR3 runs 19 residues. The J segment lost 5 bases and the V segment lost 8 bases, leaving 16 bases of the junction unmatched. Germline V gives CDR1 SGHTA, CDR2 FQGNSA. The CDR3 loop is CASATGTSGSWAWTGELFF. In DNA form, the CDR3 reads TGTGCCAGCGCCACCGGGACTAGCGGGAGCTGGGCGTGGACCGGGGAGCTGTTTTTT.

Concerning this clone: Mismatch with germline at one junction end may stem from a read error. The chain combines TRBV9 with TRBJ1-3; the D gene is possibly TRBD1 (6 bases). This CDR3 spans 13 amino acids. CDR1 and CDR2 (germline): SGDLS, YYNGEE. Here the CDR3 DNA reads TGTGCCAGCAGCGTAGCTACGGACAGTCATCTACGTTTT. Its protein product is CASSVATDSHLRF.

The chain uses TRBV19 and TRBJ1-5; D is ambiguous. Per germline, CDR1 LNHDA and CDR2 SQIVND (reference sequence). CDR3 length equals 14 residues. Trimming stripped 3 bases from V and 6 bases from J, with 12 bases between. Here the CDR3 DNA reads TGTGCCAGTAGTATGTGGGTAGAGGGTCAGCCCCAGCATTTT. Translating it yields CASSMWVEGQPQHF.

V usage is TRBV7-8 and J usage is TRBJ2-7; 9 positions agree with TRBD2. J gave up 3 bases and V 1 base, and 4 bases lay outside the gene matches. CDR1 SGHVS and CDR2 FQNEAQ come from the germline V gene. The CDR3 has 15 residues. The CDR3: CASSLGTSVFYEQYF. The CDR3 DNA is TGTGCCAGCAGCTTAGGGACTAGCGTGTTCTACGAGCAGTACTTC. The complete variable domain, with remaining parts taken from reference TRBV7-8 and TRBJ2-7, reads GAGVSQSPRYKVAKRGQDVALRCDPISGHVSLFWYQQALGQGPEFLTYFQNEAQLDKSGLPSDRFFAERPEGSVSTLKIQRTQQEDSAVYLCASSLGTSVFYEQYFGPGTRLTVT.

The chain recombines TRBV6-6 with TRBJ2-1; 8 bases fit TRBD2. This CDR3 is 13 amino acids long. Looked up from germline, CDR1 is MNHNY and CDR2 is SVGAGI (reference sequence). The ends lost 8 bases at V and 3 bases at J; junction bases unmatched: 3. In nucleotides, the CDR3 is TGTGCCAGCCGGGCGGGAGGCTACAATGAGCAGTTCTTC. This gives the protein CASRAGGYNEQFF.

The CDR3 here is CASSSGLAVTDTQYF. The CDR3 DNA reads as TGTGCCAGCAGCTCCGGACTAGCGGTCACAGATACGCAGTATTTT. The V call is TRBV7-2, the J call TRBJ2-3; 10 bases map to TRBD2. The germline V gene encodes CDR1 SGHTA and CDR2 FQGNSA. Losses at the gene ends were 4 bases for V and 2 bases for J; bases not matched to a gene: 3. The CDR3 has 15 residues.

J is TRBJ1-3 and V is TRBV19; no definite D call. V lost 10 bases and J lost 0, with 13 bases in between. CDR3 length equals 14 residues. Germline V CDR1 and CDR2: LNHDA, SQIVND (reference sequence). Here the CDR3 reads CATEISGSGNTIYF. The CDR3 bases are TGTGCCACAGAAATCTCGGGCTCTGGAAACACCATATATTTT.

The J gene is TRBJ2-2, the V gene TRBV27, with D possibly being TRBD1 (5 bases). CDR1 is MNHEY and CDR2 is SMNVEV in the germline V gene (reference sequence). CDR3 length: 13 amino acids. V gave up 6 bases and J gave up 5 bases, with 10 bases separating them. The CDR3 is CASSPGFTGELFF. DNA for the CDR3: TGTGCCAGCAGCCCAGGGTTTACCGGGGAGCTGTTTTTT.